Listed below are T cell receptor beta chains from one sample, sequenced in a study of siplizumab effects on memory and regulatory T cells. Sequencing used immunoSEQ multiplex PCR; TCRdb keeps in-frame clones, though not all of them. The data contain 80,000 to 130,000 clones, 75% to 95% of them singletons. Sequencing was performed on CD4+ T cells sorted from blood. The receptors derive from a human donor in good health. Some clones in this sample may be carry-over from other donors' samples. CDR3s include the opening cysteine and the closing phenylalanine or tryptophan. D genes are given only for firm matches. Where a row states a size, it is once, few, many or the class of an expanded clone; other rows omit it.

>TRBJ2-7|NA|TRBV6-4|NA
TGTGCCAGCAGTGAATCGATCCCGGGACGGCTTATCGAGCAGTACTTC
CASSESIPGRLIEQYF
>TRBJ2-5|NA|TRBV5-4|TRBD2
TGTGCCAGCAGCTTGATCGGGAGGGCCGGGCTACGGGAGGAGGAGACCCAGTACTTC
CASSLIGRAGLREEETQYF
>TRBJ1-4|once|TRBV4-2|TRBD1
TGTGCCAGCAGCCAACAGGGACAGCGAAATGAAAAACTGTTTTTT
CASSQQGQRNEKLFF
>TRBJ2-6|NA|TRBV10-3|NA
TGTGCCATCAGTAACCCTCAGTTATCTGGGGCCAACGTCCTGACTTTC
CAISNPQLSGANVLTF
>TRBJ1-4|NA|TRBV6-5|NA
TGTGTCAGCAGTTATGCAGGGTATCGAGCTAATGAAAAACTGTTTTTT
CVSSYAGYRANEKLFF
>TRBJ1-2|NA|TRBV7-3|NA
TGTGCCAGCAGTCAAGGGACTAACTACTATGGCTACACCTTC
CASSQGTNYYGYTF
>TRBJ2-7|NA|TRBV6-1|NA
TGTGCCAGCAGGGCCCCGGGGTACGAGCAGTACTTC
CASRAPGYEQYF
>TRBJ2-1|NA|TRBV9|TRBD2
TGTGCCAGCAGCGTAGCTAGGACTAGCGGGAGGGGCTTCAATGAGCAGTTCTTC
CASSVARTSGRGFNEQFF
>TRBJ2-1|NA|TRBV6-4|NA
TGTGCCAGCAGTGACTCGAAGACAGGGACTAATGAGCAGTTCTTC
CASSDSKTGTNEQFF
>TRBJ1-3|NA|TRBV19|TRBD1
TGTGCCAGTACCCGGGACAGGGAGTCTGGAAACACCATATATTTT
CASTRDRESGNTIYF
>TRBJ1-1|NA|TRBV7-3|NA
TGTGCCAGCGGCCTCGGAGTGGACACTGAAGCTTTCTTT
CASGLGVDTEAFF
>TRBJ2-1|NA|TRBV11-2|NA
TGTGCCAGCAGCTTGTCGCGTGGCGCCGGCAATGAGCAGTTCTTC
CASSLSRGAGNEQFF
>TRBJ2-2|NA|TRBV6-1|NA
TGTGCCAGCAGTGGCAGGGGCACCGGGGAGCTGTTTTTT
CASSGRGTGELFF
>TRBJ1-2|few|TRBV19|NA
TGTGCCAGTAGTACACCGGGTGCCAGCTATGGCTACACCTTC
CASSTPGASYGYTF
>TRBJ2-2|NA|TRBV4-2|NA
TGTGCCAGCAGCCAAGAAATCTTGATAGGGGTCGGGAGTCCGGACACCGGGGAGCTGTTTTTT
CASSQEILIGVGSPDTGELFF
>TRBJ2-2|many|TRBV7-6|NA
TGTGCCAGCAGCCGCTCTTTGATCGGGGAGCTGTTTTTT
CASSRSLIGELFF
>TRBJ2-7|once|TRBV28|TRBD2
TGTGCCAGCAGTTTCGGGAGGGGCCAGCGGGGCTTC
CASSFGRGQRGF
>TRBJ1-1|NA|TRBV27|TRBD1
TGTGCCAGCAGCTCCGCGAGGGAGACAGGGAGCACTGAAGCTTTCTTT
CASSSARETGSTEAFF
>TRBJ1-5|NA|TRBV7-3|NA
TGTGCCAGCAGCTTAATAGTTGGGCAGCCCCAGCATTTT
CASSLIVGQPQHF
>TRBJ2-5|NA|TRBV4-2|NA
TGTGCCAGCAGACCCGGGATGGGTACATGGTACTTC
CASRPGMGTWYF
>TRBJ1-1|NA|TRBV7-2|TRBD1
TGTGCCAGCAGCTCCCAGGGGGCGCGGGGCACTGAAGCTTTCTTT
CASSSQGARGTEAFF
>TRBJ2-1|once|TRBV7-9|TRBD2
TGTGCCAGCAGCCCCAGGGGACTAGCGGAGTACAATGAGCAGTTCTTC
CASSPRGLAEYNEQFF
>TRBJ2-7|NA|TRBV2|NA
TGTGCCAGCACCGAAGGCAGCTACGAGCAGTACTTC
CASTEGSYEQYF
>TRBJ2-7|NA|TRBV9|NA
TGTGCCAGCAGCGCCCGGGACACCTACTACGAGCAGTACTTC
CASSARDTYYEQYF
>TRBJ1-1|NA|TRBV11-2|NA
TGTGCCAGCAGTAAGACGGGCCGGTACACTGAAGCTTTCTTT
CASSKTGRYTEAFF
>TRBJ2-7|few|TRBV5-1|NA
TGCGCCAGCAGCTTGGAAGGGGGGGTGGAGCAGTACTTC
CASSLEGGVEQYF
>TRBJ2-3|once|TRBV7-2|NA
TGTGCCAGCAGCCAACTGAAGGTCGCGGATACGCAGTATTTT
CASSQLKVADTQYF
>TRBJ2-3|NA|TRBV7-2|NA
TGTGCCAGCAGCTTAACCCCGGTTAGAGCCACAGATACGCAGTATTTT
CASSLTPVRATDTQYF
>TRBJ1-2|NA|TRBV5-1|NA
TGCGCCAGCAGCCCGGACGGGGGGTTTTACTATGGCTACACCTTC
CASSPDGGFYYGYTF
>TRBJ2-3|NA|TRBV5-4|TRBD2
TGTGCCAGCAGCACAGTAGCGGGAGGGGGAGATACGCAGTATTTT
CASSTVAGGGDTQYF
>TRBJ1-4|once|TRBV30|NA
TGTGCCTGGAGTTCATGGGGGGGAAATGAAAAACTGTTTTTT
CAWSSWGGNEKLFF
>TRBJ2-5|NA|TRBV15|TRBD2
TGTGCCACCAGCAGAGGAGGGACTAGCGGGAGCATACAAGAGACCCAGTACTTC
CATSRGGTSGSIQETQYF
>TRBJ2-2|NA|TRBV9|NA
TGTGCCAGCAGACAAACAGGGAACACCGGGGAGCTGTTTTTT
CASRQTGNTGELFF
>TRBJ1-1|NA|TRBV12-5|NA
TGTGCTAGTGGTTTGCCTCAGAGGGGCATGAACACTGAAGCTTTCTTT
CASGLPQRGMNTEAFF
>TRBJ2-3|NA|TRBV10-1|NA
TGCGCCAGCAGTGAGAGTGGTGTAGATACGCAGTATTTT
CASSESGVDTQYF
>TRBJ2-1|NA|TRBV12-5|NA
TGTGCTAGTGGTTTGCCACAGAGGACAGAGCAGAACAATGAGCAGTTCTTC
CASGLPQRTEQNNEQFF
>TRBJ1-2|NA|TRBV4-1|NA
TGCGCCAGCAGCCAAGGACGCCCTTCGAGCGGCTACACCTTC
CASSQGRPSSGYTF
>TRBJ2-3|NA|TRBV23-1|NA
TGCGCCAGCAGTCACCCCAAAGGAGGGAGCACAGATACGCAGTATTTT
CASSHPKGGSTDTQYF
>TRBJ2-5|NA|TRBV7-6|NA
TGTGCCAGCACCCCATCAGAGACCCAGTACTTC
CASTPSETQYF
>TRBJ2-1|NA|TRBV5-1|NA
TGCGCCAGCGCCGTTGGTTGGGGGGCCGAGGATGAGCAGTTCTTC
CASAVGWGAEDEQFF
>TRBJ1-2|NA|TRBV29-1|NA
TGCAGCGTTGAACGGGCCAGCTATGGCTACACCTTC
CSVERASYGYTF
>TRBJ1-5|NA|TRBV2|NA
TGTGCCAGCAGTGCGGCAGGGAAAAGGCAGCCCCAGCATTTT
CASSAAGKRQPQHF
>TRBJ2-3|NA|TRBV19|TRBD1
TGTGCCAGTAGGGGACAGTCCTGGCGCACAGATACGCAGTATTTT
CASRGQSWRTDTQYF
>TRBJ1-1|NA|TRBV10-1|NA
TGCGCCAGCAGTGGTGGGGCAGCGAACACTGAAGCTTTCTTT
CASSGGAANTEAFF
>TRBJ2-2|NA|TRBV4-1|TRBD2
TGCGCCAGCAGCCAACGGCTAGCGGTAGTGACCGGGGAGCTGTTTTTT
CASSQRLAVVTGELFF
>TRBJ2-1|NA|TRBV19|NA
TGTGCCAGTAGTATTGCGGGTGGAGGTGTCCGGTTACTGGGGTACAATGAGCAGTTCTTC
CASSIAGGGVRLLGYNEQFF
>TRBJ1-1|NA|TRBV11-2|NA
TGTGCCAGCAGCTTAGATAGGGAAGTCACTGAAGCTTTCTTT
CASSLDREVTEAFF
>TRBJ2-3|NA|TRBV14|TRBD1
TGTGCCAGCAGCCTACTATTAGGACAGGGCCCAGATACGCAGTATTTT
CASSLLLGQGPDTQYF
>TRBJ1-2|NA|TRBV6-1|NA
TGTGCCAGCACACACGGCCGGGAGTATGGCTACACCTTC
CASTHGREYGYTF
>TRBJ2-1|few|TRBV5-1|NA
TGCGCCAGCAGCCTTGGGGGGGCTAATGGTGAGCAGTTCTTC
CASSLGGANGEQFF
>TRBJ2-2|NA|TRBV6-6|NA
TGTGCCAGCAGCCGTGACTTCACCGGGGAGCTGTTTTTT
CASSRDFTGELFF
>TRBJ2-7|NA|TRBV28|TRBD2
TGTGCCAGCACTCTCCTTATAGCGGGAGGCTACGAGCAGTACTTC
CASTLLIAGGYEQYF
>TRBJ2-1|NA|TRBV11-3|TRBD1
TGTGCCAGCAGCGGCAGGGGGCCCTCCTACAATGAGCAGTTCTTC
CASSGRGPSYNEQFF